One sample yielded the 9 T cell receptor beta chains listed below, sequenced in a study of shared clonotypes between healthy human individuals. Profiled with immunoSEQ multiplex PCR; TCRdb holds only in-frame clones, not every one. Among about 300,000 clones listed, roughly 70% were seen once. The sample taken for sequencing was memory CD4+ T cells sorted from blood. The subset was: CD45RA-negative fraction. The receptor set was obtained from a man under 40 in good health.

The V and J genes are TRBV6-5 and TRBJ1-5; D remains unclear. Trimming took 0 bases from V and 9 from J, leaving 6 bases between them. Germline V CDR1 and CDR2: MNHEY, SVGAGI. The CDR3 extends over 12 amino acids. The CDR3 sequence: CASSYSGGPQHF. The CDR3 coding sequence is TGTGCCAGCAGTTACTCGGGTGGGCCCCAGCATTTT.

The genes are TRBV29-1 and TRBJ2-3; possibly TRBD2 for D (5 bases). The germline CDR1 and CDR2 sequences are SQVTM and ANQGSEA. The CDR3 runs 14 residues. V was shortened by 4 bases and J by 2 bases, with 13 bases between the two germline ends. The CDR3 DNA reads TGCAGCGTTGCCCCGGGGAAAATCACAGATACGCAGTATTTT. Protein: CSVAPGKITDTQYF.

V and J are TRBV5-1 and TRBJ1-3; D not resolved. Germline assignment: CDR1 SGHRS and CDR2 YFSETQ. The CDR3 extends over 16 amino acids. The V gene lost 0 bases and the J gene lost 4 bases, with 14 bases spanning the gap. The CDR3 nucleotides read TGCGCCAGCAGCTTGGAGTCTTGGGGATCGGGAAACACCATATATTTT. Protein product: CASSLESWGSGNTIYF.

The rearrangement joins TRBV6-6 to TRBJ2-3; 9 nucleotides line up with TRBD1. The CDR3 runs to 13 residues. V shed 8 bases and J 3 bases; nucleotides not matched to a gene: 3. Germline CDR1 is MNHNY and CDR2 is SVGAGI (reference sequence). CDR3: CASQDRGTDTQYF. CDR3 DNA: TGTGCCAGCCAAGACAGGGGGACAGATACGCAGTATTTT.

Many counts were recorded for this clone. V usage is TRBV19 and J usage is TRBJ1-2; the match to TRBD1 covers 7 bases. The CDR3 extends over 16 amino acids. Germline V gene sequence: CDR1 LNHDA, CDR2 SQIVND (reference sequence). V was clipped by 5 bases and J by 4 bases; unmatched bases: 13. CDR3: CASSDKDRWEIYGYTF. The CDR3 DNA reads as TGTGCCAGTAGTGACAAGGACAGGTGGGAGATCTATGGCTACACCTTC.

In its sample, this clone was seen a few times. J is TRBJ2-1 and V is TRBV9, with 9 bases aligning to TRBD2. CDR3 length equals 15 residues. V was clipped by 0 bases and J by 5 bases; unmatched bases: 3. Looked up from germline, CDR1 is SGDLS and CDR2 is YYNGEE. CDR3 DNA: TGTGCCAGCAGCGTAGGCGGGAGGGGCCACAATGAGCAGTTCTTC. This sequence encodes CASSVGGRGHNEQFF.

The genes are TRBV9 and TRBJ1-3; 8 bases fit TRBD1. From germline, CDR1 is SGDLS and CDR2 YYNGEE. The J segment lost 4 bases and the V segment lost 4 bases, leaving 7 bases of the junction unmatched. The CDR3 is 15 amino acids. Here the CDR3 DNA reads TGTGCCAGCAGCCCGCGGGACAGGCCAGGAAACACCATATATTTT. It codes for CASSPRDRPGNTIYF.

This clone was picked up a small number of times. The rearrangement joins TRBV7-9 to TRBJ2-2, with D possibly TRBD2 on 7 matching bases. Trimming pared 5 bases from V and 0 bases from J, leaving 22 bases between. Germline CDR1 reads SEHNR; CDR2 reads FQNEAQ (reference sequence). CDR3 length: 19 residues. This chain's CDR3 is CASSEIRGAGHSNTGELFF. The CDR3 region has the DNA TGTGCCAGCAGCGAGATCCGAGGAGCGGGACACTCGAACACCGGGGAGCTGTTTTTT.

This chain uses TRBV19 with TRBJ2-2; D assignment may be TRBD1 or TRBD2 (5 bases each). This CDR3 is 17 amino acids long. Trimming removed 7 bases at V and 0 bases at J, with 18 bases between. The V gene's germline CDR1 is LNHDA and CDR2 SQIVND (reference sequence). The CDR3 DNA reads as TGTGCCAGTAAACCTCGGGGCGGAAACGCGAACACCGGGGAGCTGTTTTTT. It encodes CASKPRGGNANTGELFF.